A selection of T cell receptor beta chains follows, all from one sample in a study of patients and donors after allogeneic stem cell transplantation. TCRdb reprocessed the RT-PCR reads with MiXCR, giving one entry per CDR3 protein. The sample has approximately 430,000 distinct CDR3 sequences; roughly 17% are singletons. Source material: blood, either unsorted or a sorted T cell fraction (not recorded which). These receptors were taken from a human donor who was either an allogeneic HSCT recipient or a stem cell or donor lymphocyte infusion donor (not recorded which). It is not recorded whose cells these are; they may come from a transplant donor. Each CDR3 is given without its conserved first and last residue.

TRBV23-1	TRBJ1-5	ASSQVTGNPYSNQPQH
TRBV29-1	TRBJ2-3	SVDRDTDTQY
TRBV12-3/TRBV12-4	TRBJ2-1	ASSIGLEDSNEQF
TRBV5-1	TRBJ2-7	ASRFPGGYEQY
TRBV24-1	TRBJ2-5	ATSDSTMGKTQY
TRBV5-1	TRBJ1-2	ASSLGAGTGDMYGYT
TRBV20-1	TRBJ1-2	SAAPTKGYT
TRBV5-6	TRBJ1-1	ASSLRTGVMNTEAF
TRBV5-1	TRBJ2-1	ASSNAGTPPGEQF
TRBV4-1	TRBJ1-2	ASSQEGQLYGYT
TRBV4-2	TRBJ2-7	ASSQGSASGSYEQY
TRBV7-3	TRBJ2-1	ASSLRPDSVNEQF
TRBV6-2/TRBV6-3	TRBJ2-3	ASNQIAGGITDTQY
TRBV10-3	TRBJ2-3	AISGGFRTDTQY
TRBV5-1	TRBJ2-7	ASSPATGFYEQY
TRBV12-3/TRBV12-4	TRBJ1-1	ASSLWRGRNTEAF
TRBV6-5	TRBJ2-7	ASSYSNPSGTDEQY
TRBV15	TRBJ1-4	ATSTRQGADGKLF